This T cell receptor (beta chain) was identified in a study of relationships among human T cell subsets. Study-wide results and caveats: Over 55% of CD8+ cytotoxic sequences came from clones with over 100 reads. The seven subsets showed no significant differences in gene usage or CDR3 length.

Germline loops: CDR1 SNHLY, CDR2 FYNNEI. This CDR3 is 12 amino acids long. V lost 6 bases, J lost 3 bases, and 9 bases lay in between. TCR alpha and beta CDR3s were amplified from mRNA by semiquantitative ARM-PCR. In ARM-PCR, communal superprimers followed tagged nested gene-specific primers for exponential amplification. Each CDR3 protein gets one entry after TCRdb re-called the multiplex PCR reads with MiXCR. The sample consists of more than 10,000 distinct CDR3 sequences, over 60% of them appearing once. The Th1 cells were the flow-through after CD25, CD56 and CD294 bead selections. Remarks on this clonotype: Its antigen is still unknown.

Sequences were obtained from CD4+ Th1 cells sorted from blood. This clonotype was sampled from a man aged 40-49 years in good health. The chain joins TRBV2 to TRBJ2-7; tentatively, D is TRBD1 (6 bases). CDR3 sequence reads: CASSAQGYEQYF. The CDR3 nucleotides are TGTGCCAGCAGCGCACAGGGCTACGAGCAGTACTTC.